Listed below are T cell receptor beta chains from one sample, sequenced in a study of blood T cells in healthy people across ages. Via MiXCR, TCRdb re-called the 5' RACE reads, giving one row per CDR3 protein. The table has roughly 800,000 distinct CDR3 sequences, roughly 26% seen once. The same specimen was also included in a second study, on T cells of mothers and their children.

Input material: blood. These receptors were taken from a boy younger than 18 in good health. Each CDR3 is given with its conserved first and last residue. D genes are given only for firm matches. Size tells how often a clone was seen (once, few, many) or the class of an expanded clone, and some rows leave it out.

D gene	V gene	clone size	J gene	CDR3 DNA	CDR3 protein
-	TRBV25-1	few	TRBJ1-4	TGTGCCAGCAGGCCGGGGACTGCACCTGAAAAACTGTTTTTT	CASRPGTAPEKLFF
-	TRBV11-2	few	TRBJ2-5	TGTGCCAGCAGCTTTAACGGGGAGACCCAGTACTTC	CASSFNGETQYF
-	TRBV20-1	few	TRBJ2-7	TGCAGCGCTCCCAGGTTCTCCTACGAGCAGTACTTC	CSAPRFSYEQYF
TRBD1	TRBV20-1	-	TRBJ1-4	TGCAGTGCCGGGGCTGGGACAGGGGTAAAGAAACTGTTTTTT	CSAGAGTGVKKLFF
-	TRBV28	few	TRBJ2-5	TGTGCCAGCAGTTCCTCTTGGGGGACCCAGTACTTC	CASSSSWGTQYF
TRBD2	TRBV7-3	many	TRBJ2-1	TGTGCCAGCAGCGGGAGACTAGCGAATTACAATGAGCAGTTCTTC	CASSGRLANYNEQFF
-	TRBV28	-	TRBJ1-6	TGTGCCAGCAGTTTATCCATCTATTCACCCCTCCACTTT	CASSLSIYSPLHF
TRBD1	TRBV25-1	once	TRBJ2-5	TGTGCCAGCAGTCCCTGGACAGGGGGAGGAAAAGAGACCCAGTACTTC	CASSPWTGGGKETQYF
TRBD1	TRBV6-1	-	TRBJ1-1	TGTGCCAGCAGTAGGGGGCAGGGACCCGTGACGACTGAAGCTTTCTTT	CASSRGQGPVTTEAFF
-	TRBV29-1	-	TRBJ1-1	TGCAGCGTTGAAGGTCCGTTCATGAACACTGAAGCTTTCTTT	CSVEGPFMNTEAFF
-	TRBV15	-	TRBJ2-1	TGTGCCACCAGCCTAGGGGGGAACAGGGCTCTGTACTCCTACAATGAGCAGTTCTTC	CATSLGGNRALYSYNEQFF
TRBD1	TRBV5-5	few	TRBJ2-3	TGTGCCAGCAGCTGGGGACAGAGCACAGATACGCAGTATTTT	CASSWGQSTDTQYF
TRBD2	TRBV28	-	TRBJ2-7	TGTGCCAGCAGATCCCCCGGGGGGAAAGGGTACGAGCAGTACTTC	CASRSPGGKGYEQYF
-	TRBV10-3	few	TRBJ1-4	TGTGCCATCAGTGGGGAGGTCGAAGAAAAACTGTTTTTT	CAISGEVEEKLFF
TRBD1	TRBV5-6	-	TRBJ1-1	TGTGCCAGCAGCTTGCCGGGACAGTTGGGGGTTTGGGGCACTGAAGCTTTCTTT	CASSLPGQLGVWGTEAFF
-	TRBV18	few	TRBJ1-2	TGTGCCAGCTCACCGGACGGGACATTTGGCTACACCTTC	CASSPDGTFGYTF
TRBD1	TRBV29-1	-	TRBJ2-7	TGCAGCGTTGTTTTGTGGGACAGGAGAACCTACGAGCAGTACTTC	CSVVLWDRRTYEQYF
-	TRBV20-1	few	TRBJ2-5	TGCAGTGCTAGAGTATTTGAGACCCAGTACTTC	CSARVFETQYF
-	TRBV5-5	few	TRBJ2-5	TGTGCCAGCAGCTGGCGACTAGAGCAGTACTTC	CASSWRLEQYF
-	TRBV7-9	-	TRBJ2-7	TGTGCCAGCAGCATCGCGCCGGGACACCCGACCGACTACGAGCAGTACTTC	CASSIAPGHPTDYEQYF
TRBD1	TRBV12-3/TRBV12-4	few	TRBJ2-5	TGTGCCAGCAGTAACCCTCCCGTGACAGGGGGCTTCTCAACCGTCCGAGAGACCCAGTACTTC	CASSNPPVTGGFSTVRETQYF
-	TRBV12-3/TRBV12-4	-	TRBJ1-5	TGTGCCAGCAGTTTCAATAGCGGTCAGCCCCAGCATTTT	CASSFNSGQPQHF
-	TRBV2	many	TRBJ2-7	TGCGCCAGCAGGGGGGACTCCTACGAGCAGTACTTC	CASRGDSYEQYF
TRBD1	TRBV9	-	TRBJ2-7	TGTGCCAGCAGCAACAGGGACAGGGGGGACTACGAGCAGTACTTC	CASSNRDRGDYEQYF
-	TRBV5-5	-	TRBJ2-1	TGTGCCAGCAGCTGGGGGGGCCTCAATGAGCAGTTCTTC	CASSWGGLNEQFF
TRBD1	TRBV11-1	few	TRBJ2-7	TGTGCCAGCAGCTCGCGACAGGGCTATTCCTACGAGCAGTACTTC	CASSSRQGYSYEQYF
-	TRBV11-2	few	TRBJ1-1	TGTGCCAGCAGGCCCCCGGGCAGGCGGGTGAACACTGAAGCTTTCTTT	CASRPPGRRVNTEAFF
-	TRBV6-1	-	TRBJ1-3	TGTGCCAGCAGTGTACCCAGGGGAAACACCATATATTTT	CASSVPRGNTIYF
-	TRBV5-1	few	TRBJ1-2	TGCGCCAGCAGCTTGCCGCCTCGTAATGGCTACACCTTC	CASSLPPRNGYTF
-	TRBV5-6	-	TRBJ2-2	TGTGCCAGCAGCTTGGCAGGGGTTGGGACCGGGGAGCTGTTTTTT	CASSLAGVGTGELFF
TRBD1	TRBV5-1	few	TRBJ2-5	TGCGCCAGCAGCTTGGGCTCAAGGGGGCCAGGGGAGACCCAGTACTTC	CASSLGSRGPGETQYF
-	TRBV5-1	few	TRBJ2-7	TGCGCCAGCAGCCTAAACAAAGGACCGATACCCTACGAGCAGTACTTC	CASSLNKGPIPYEQYF